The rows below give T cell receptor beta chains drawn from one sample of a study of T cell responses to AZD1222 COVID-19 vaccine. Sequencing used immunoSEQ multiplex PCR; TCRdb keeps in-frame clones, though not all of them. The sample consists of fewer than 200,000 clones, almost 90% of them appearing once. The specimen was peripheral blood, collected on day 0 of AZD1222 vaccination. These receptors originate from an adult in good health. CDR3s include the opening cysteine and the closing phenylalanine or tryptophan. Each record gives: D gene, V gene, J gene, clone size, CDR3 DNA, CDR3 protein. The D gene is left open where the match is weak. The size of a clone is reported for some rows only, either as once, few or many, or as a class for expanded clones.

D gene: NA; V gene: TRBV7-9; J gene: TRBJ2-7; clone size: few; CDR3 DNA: TGTGCCAGCAGCTCCAGGGGCCCCTACGAGCAGTACTTC; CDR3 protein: CASSSRGPYEQYF
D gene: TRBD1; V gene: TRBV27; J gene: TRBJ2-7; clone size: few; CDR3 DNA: TGTGCCAGCAGTCCATTTACCGGGACAGGGAGCGAGCAGTACTTC; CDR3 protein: CASSPFTGTGSEQYF
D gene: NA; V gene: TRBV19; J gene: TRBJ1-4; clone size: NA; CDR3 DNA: TGTGCCAGTAGTAGAGGACTCATCGGGACTGAAAAACTGTTTTTT; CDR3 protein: CASSRGLIGTEKLFF
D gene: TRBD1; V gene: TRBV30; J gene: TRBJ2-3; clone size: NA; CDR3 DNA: TGTGCCTCTGGACAGGGGACAAGAGATACGCAGTATTTT; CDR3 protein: CASGQGTRDTQYF
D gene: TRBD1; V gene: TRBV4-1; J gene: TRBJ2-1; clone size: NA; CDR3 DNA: TGCGCCAGCAGCCAAGGACAGGGCTACTACAATGAGCAGTTCTTC; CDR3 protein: CASSQGQGYYNEQFF
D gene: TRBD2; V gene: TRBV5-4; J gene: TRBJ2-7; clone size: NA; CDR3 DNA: TGTGCCAGCAGCCGTGAGACTAGCGGGGCTTACGAGCAGTACTTC; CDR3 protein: CASSRETSGAYEQYF
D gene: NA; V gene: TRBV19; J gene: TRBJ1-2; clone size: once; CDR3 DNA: TGTGCCAGTAGTATCTCCCCGCGACAGGCACCCTATGGCTACACCTTC; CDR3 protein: CASSISPRQAPYGYTF
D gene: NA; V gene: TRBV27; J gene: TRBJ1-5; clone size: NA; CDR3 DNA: TGTGCCAGCAGTTTATCAAGGCATCAGCCCCAGCATTTT; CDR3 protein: CASSLSRHQPQHF
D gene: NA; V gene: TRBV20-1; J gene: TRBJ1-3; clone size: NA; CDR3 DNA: TGCAGTGCTAGTAGCCAGGCGAACTCTGGAAACACCATATATTTT; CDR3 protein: CSASSQANSGNTIYF
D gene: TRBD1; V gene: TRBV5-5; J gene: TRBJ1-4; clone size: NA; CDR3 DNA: TGTGCCAGCAGCCAACGGGGACAGTCAGAAAAACTGTTTTTT; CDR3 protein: CASSQRGQSEKLFF
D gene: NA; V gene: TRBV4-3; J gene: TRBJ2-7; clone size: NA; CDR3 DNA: TGCGCCAGCAGTCAAGGACTCGAAACCTACGAGCAGTACTTC; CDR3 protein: CASSQGLETYEQYF
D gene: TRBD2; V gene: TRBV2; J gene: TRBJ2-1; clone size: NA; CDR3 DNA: TGTGCCACACACCTAGCGGGAGAACGAGAGCAGTTCTTC; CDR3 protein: CATHLAGEREQFF
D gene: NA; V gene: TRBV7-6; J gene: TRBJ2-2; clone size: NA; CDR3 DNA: TGTGCCAGCAGCCAGGCGAACACCGGGGAGCTGTTTTTT; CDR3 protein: CASSQANTGELFF
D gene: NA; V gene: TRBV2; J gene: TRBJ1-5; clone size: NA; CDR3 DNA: TGTGCCAGCAGTGATAGCGTAGCGAATCAGCCCCAGCATTTT; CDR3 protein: CASSDSVANQPQHF
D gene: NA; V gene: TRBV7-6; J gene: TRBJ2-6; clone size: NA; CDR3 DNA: TGTGCCAGCAGCTCCCAGGTTCCGGCCAACGTCCTGACTTTC; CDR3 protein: CASSSQVPANVLTF
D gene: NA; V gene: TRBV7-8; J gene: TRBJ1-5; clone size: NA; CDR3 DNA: TGTGCCAGCAGCCGAGGCCCAGACAATCAGCCCCAGCATTTT; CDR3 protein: CASSRGPDNQPQHF